The sequence of this T cell receptor (beta chain) was determined in a study of a mutant IDH1 vaccine in newly diagnosed glioma. Study-wide background: Treated patients showed a male proportion of around 62%, a female proportion of about 40%, and a mean age of approximately 40 years.

Method: immunoSEQ multiplex PCR; TCRdb's copy keeps in-frame clones and lacks some. This table has tens of thousands of clones, roughly 82% appearing once. The time point: baseline, week 1 (first vaccination visit). Treatment given: pre-vaccination baseline after standard-of-care therapy. The donor cohort comprised cases of new WHO grade 3 or 4 IDH1-mutant, ATRX-lost astrocytoma. CDR1 is SGHRS and CDR2 is YFSETQ in the germline V gene. The germline V and J ends were trimmed by 6 bases and 5 bases, with 12 bases remaining between them. CDR3 size: 13 residues. The chain joins TRBV5-1 to TRBJ2-1; TRBD2 is a possible D gene (6 bases). Sequencing used PBMCs, obtained from a glioma patient treated with radiotherapy, temozolomide or both. The sequence was obtained from a middle-aged man with glioma. Some clones in this sample may be carry-over from other donors' samples. The DNA of the CDR3 is TGCGCCAGCACCAGGGACTTGGACAATGAGCAGTTCTTC. It encodes CASTRDLDNEQFF.